Shown below are 26 T cell receptor beta chains from a single sample sequenced in a study of blood T cell repertoires in COVID-19 (dated by TCRdb to the early 2020s). Library preparation used the immunoSEQ multiplex PCR assay. TCRdb mirrors the immuneACCESS table, restricted to in-frame sequences. Some clones are absent from its copies; in checked studies, under half trace to an unresolved V gene, and the reason for the others is unknown. This sample is represented by approximately 100,000 clones; 80% to 85% of them were singletons. The ten top clones hold approximately 6.7% of the sample. The sample comprised peripheral blood. The receptors here all came from a man in his sixties with acute or convalescent COVID-19.

The V and J genes are TRBV5-1 and TRBJ1-2, with 10 nucleotides matching TRBD1. J was trimmed by 5 bases and V by 4 bases; bases with no gene match: 5. This CDR3 has 14 residues. The germline V gene encodes CDR1 SGHRS and CDR2 YFSETQ. CDR3 nucleotide sequence: TGCGCCAGCAGCGTGGACAGGGGGACGTATGGCTACACCTTC. This translates into CASSVDRGTYGYTF.

The chain employs TRBV6-5 and TRBJ2-5, with TRBD2 identical over 11 bases. With V trimmed by 0 bases and J by 4 bases, 4 bases remained unmatched. CDR3 length: 16 residues. The germline gives CDR1 MNHEY, CDR2 SVGAGI. The CDR3 protein is CASSYSRLAGGETQYF. Written as DNA, the CDR3 is TGTGCCAGCAGTTACTCGAGGCTAGCGGGGGGAGAGACCCAGTACTTC.

V usage is TRBV4-1 and J usage is TRBJ2-3; 10 bases match TRBD1. The germline CDR1 and CDR2 sequences are MGHRA and YSYEKL. Trimming removed 3 bases from V and 2 bases from J; junction bases left unmatched: 11. The CDR3 sequence is 18 residues long. The CDR3 DNA reads as TGCGCCAGCAGCCAGTCGGGGGGACAGGGGATTTTCACAGATACGCAGTATTTT. Translated: CASSQSGGQGIFTDTQYF.

This clone has a single count. The gene calls are TRBV14 and TRBJ2-1, with TRBD2 identical over 11 bases. CDR1 and CDR2 from the germline V gene are SGHDN and FVKESK. The ends lost 4 bases at V and 4 bases at J; junction bases unmatched: 6. This CDR3 is 16 amino acids long. The DNA for the CDR3 is TGTGCCAGCAGCCCTCCGGGACTAGCGGATTACAATGAGCAGTTCTTC. Protein: CASSPPGLADYNEQFF.

This rearrangement joins TRBV27 to TRBJ1-1; D remains ambiguous. Per germline, CDR1 MNHEY and CDR2 SMNVEV (reference sequence). This CDR3 region has 15 residues. The ends were cut back, 6 bases at V and 3 bases at J, with 17 bases in the middle. Here the CDR3 DNA reads TGTGCCAGCAGGGGCGGGCCTCGAAGGGACACTGAAGCTTTCTTT. Protein product: CASRGGPRRDTEAFF.

This rearrangement joins TRBV6-5 to TRBJ2-7, with 7 bases aligning to TRBD1. J gave up 4 bases and V 6 bases, and 12 bases lay outside the gene matches. The CDR3 length is 15 residues. Germline V gives CDR1 MNHEY, CDR2 SVGAGI. CDR3 sequence reads: CASSSYRGTGYEQYF. The CDR3 coding sequence is TGTGCCAGCAGCAGCTACAGGGGTACTGGGTACGAGCAGTACTTC.

This clone was picked up a small number of times. The chain is built from TRBV10-1 and TRBJ2-1; weak D call: TRBD2 (6 bases). Germline CDR1 and CDR2: WNHNN and SYGVQD (reference sequence). The CDR3 extends over 13 amino acids. V was pared by 8 bases and J by 7 bases, with 15 bases between. The CDR3 DNA sequence: TGCGCCAGCGCCGTGGGGGGTAGGAATGAGCAGTTCTTC. Its protein product is CASAVGGRNEQFF.

The chain combines TRBV24-1 with TRBJ1-2; 7 bases map to TRBD1. With V trimmed by 2 bases and J by 8 bases, 10 bases remained unmatched. CDR3 length equals 15 residues. Germline CDR1 and CDR2: KGHDR and SFDVKD. The chain's CDR3 is CATSDSNPTGVGYTF. The CDR3 DNA reads as TGTGCCACCAGTGATTCCAACCCTACAGGGGTCGGCTACACCTTC.

The chain couples TRBV6-1 to TRBJ2-6, with D uncertain. Per the germline V gene, CDR1 is MNHNS and CDR2 is SASEGT. The ends were cut back, 2 bases at V and 2 bases at J, with 13 bases in the middle. The CDR3 loop spans 17 amino acids. Written as DNA, the CDR3 is TGTGCCAGCAGTGAATTCGGGTGGAGCGCTGGGGCCAACGTCCTGACTTTC. Residues: CASSEFGWSAGANVLTF.

The chain is built from TRBV6-5 and TRBJ1-2; D is possibly TRBD1 (5 bases). The CDR3 covers 13 residues. The ends were cut back, 8 bases at V and 5 bases at J, with 15 bases in the middle. Germline loops: CDR1 MNHEY, CDR2 SVGAGI. For the CDR3, the DNA is TGTGCCAGCTCTAGCGGCAGGGTGTATGGCTACACCTTC. Amino acids: CASSSGRVYGYTF.

This clone was counted once. This rearrangement joins TRBV19 to TRBJ1-3, with D tentatively TRBD1 (5 bases). Between the trimmed V and J ends, which lost 3 bases and 0 bases, there was a span of 15 bases. CDR3 length: 17 amino acids. Germline CDR1 and CDR2: LNHDA and SQIVND (reference sequence). The CDR3 loop reads CASSIPPTGDSGNTIYF. The CDR3 DNA sequence: TGTGCCAGTAGTATCCCACCTACAGGAGACTCTGGAAACACCATATATTTT.

The V gene is TRBV6-5, the J gene TRBJ1-6, with 9 bases aligning to TRBD1. The V gene's germline CDR1 is MNHEY and CDR2 SVGAGI. The CDR3 is 16 residues long. The ends lost 3 bases at V and 6 bases at J; junction bases unmatched: 6. CDR3 bases: TGTGCCAGCAGTTATCCCCGGGACAGGGTTAATTCACCCCTCCACTTT. Its protein is CASSYPRDRVNSPLHF.

The CDR3 sequence: CASSLSRGGELFF. CDR3 in DNA: TGTGCCAGCAGCTTATCCAGGGGCGGGGAGCTGTTTTTT. The genes are TRBV7-2 and TRBJ2-2; D is perhaps TRBD1 (6 bases). The CDR3 is made up of 13 amino acids. The V end was cut by 2 bases, the J end by 7 bases, with 8 bases between. Germline V gene data show CDR1 as SGHTA and CDR2 as FQGNSA. Filled out from reference TRBV7-2 and TRBJ2-2, the complete variable domain reads GAGVSQSPSNKVTEKGKDVELRCDPISGHTALYWYRQSLGQGLEFLIYFQGNSAPDKSGLPSDRFSAERTGGSVSTLTIQRTQQEDSAVYLCASSLSRGGELFFGEGSRLTVL.

The V call is TRBV6-6, the J call TRBJ2-5, with 9 nucleotides matching TRBD2. CDR1 and CDR2 (germline): MNHNY, SVGAGI (reference sequence). This CDR3 is 12 amino acids long. CDR3 nucleotide sequence: TGTTCGAGTAGCGGGGGACAAGAGACCCAGTACTTC. The encoded protein is CSSSGGQETQYF.

The chain couples TRBV28 to TRBJ2-1, with a possible D match to TRBD2 (5 bases). Trimming pared 2 bases from V and 12 bases from J, leaving 8 bases between. Germline loops: CDR1 MDHEN, CDR2 SYDVKM. There are 11 residues in the CDR3. The CDR3 loop is CASSLKAGQFF. DNA of the CDR3: TGTGCCAGCAGTTTAAAGGCGGGGCAGTTCTTC.

The J gene is TRBJ1-1, the V gene TRBV7-2; 8 nucleotides agree with TRBD1. This CDR3 is built from 12 residues. The germline V gene has CDR1 SGHTA and CDR2 FQGNSA. The J segment lost 11 bases and the V segment lost 5 bases, leaving 7 bases of the junction unmatched. The CDR3: CASSRTGLRAFF. As DNA, the CDR3 is TGTGCCAGCAGCCGGACAGGGCTCCGGGCTTTCTTT.

The chain links TRBV19 to TRBJ1-5, with D possibly TRBD1 on 6 matching bases. CDR1 is LNHDA, CDR2 SQIVND, per germline (reference sequence). With 5 bases removed from V and 3 bases from J, the gap between germline ends came to 11 bases. This CDR3 is 14 amino acids long. The CDR3 is CASSAGQLNQPQHF. CDR3 nucleotides: TGTGCCAGTAGTGCCGGACAGCTCAATCAGCCCCAGCATTTT.

A remark on this clone: In the same sample, other DNA sequences code for this CDR3. This chain uses TRBV7-2 with TRBJ2-1; possible D gene TRBD2, 7 bases. The V gene lost 0 bases and the J gene lost 4 bases, with 10 bases spanning the gap. Germline V lookup: CDR1 SGHTA, CDR2 FQGNSA. The CDR3 contains 15 residues. The CDR3, as DNA: TGTGCCAGCAGCTTAGCGGGGGGGCCTTACAATGAGCAGTTCTTC. Its translation is CASSLAGGPYNEQFF. Complete variable domain (other parts from reference TRBV7-2 and TRBJ2-1): GAGVSQSPSNKVTEKGKDVELRCDPISGHTALYWYRQSLGQGLEFLIYFQGNSAPDKSGLPSDRFSAERTGGSVSTLTIQRTQQEDSAVYLCASSLAGGPYNEQFFGPGTRLTVL.

The rearrangement uses TRBV10-1 and TRBJ1-5; D gene uncertain. The length of the CDR3 is 14 residues. Trimming took off 0 bases at V and 7 bases at J, with 10 bases between the two ends. Germline values: CDR1 WNHNN, CDR2 SYGVQD (reference sequence). CDR3 sequence reads: CASSESTSGQPQHF. The CDR3 DNA is TGCGCCAGCAGTGAGTCTACCAGCGGGCAGCCCCAGCATTTT.

The rearrangement uses TRBV7-2 and TRBJ2-5; 8 bases are a match to TRBD2. There are 15 residues in the CDR3. J gave up 2 bases and V 2 bases, and 4 bases lay outside the gene matches. Germline V gene sequence: CDR1 SGHTA, CDR2 FQGNSA. CDR3 protein: CASSLLGGGQETQYF. CDR3 DNA: TGTGCCAGCAGCTTACTCGGGGGGGGTCAAGAGACCCAGTACTTC. Supplemented by reference TRBV7-2 and TRBJ2-5, the full variable domain reads GAGVSQSPSNKVTEKGKDVELRCDPISGHTALYWYRQSLGQGLEFLIYFQGNSAPDKSGLPSDRFSAERTGGSVSTLTIQRTQQEDSAVYLCASSLLGGGQETQYFGPGTRLLVL.

The chain links TRBV12-3 or TRBV12-4 to TRBJ1-2, with D uncertain. V was cut by 8 bases and J by 3 bases, with 10 bases left in between. This CDR3 is built from 12 residues. The CDR3 region has the DNA TGTGCCAGCGGTCTTCTAGACTATGGCTACACCTTC. It codes for CASGLLDYGYTF.

V is TRBV5-5 and J is TRBJ1-5; no clear D gene. The CDR3 covers 15 residues. The germline CDR1 and CDR2 sequences are SGHKS and YYEKEE (reference sequence). With 0 bases removed from V and 1 base from J, the gap between germline ends came to 8 bases. The CDR3 bases are TGTGCCAGCAGCTTGGAGCCGTGGAGCAATCAGCCCCAGCATTTT. This gives the protein CASSLEPWSNQPQHF.

The sample holds a few counts of this clone. V and J are TRBV4-3 and TRBJ1-2; 11 positions agree with TRBD1. J was trimmed by 4 bases and V by 0 bases; bases with no gene match: 10. Looked up from germline, CDR1 is LGHNA and CDR2 is YSLEER. The CDR3 extends over 18 amino acids. CDR3 region: CASSQDLRTGGDSYGYTF. CDR3 DNA: TGCGCCAGCAGCCAAGATCTTAGGACAGGGGGCGACAGCTATGGCTACACCTTC.

The chain employs TRBV12-3 or TRBV12-4 and TRBJ2-7, with 8 bases lining up with TRBD1. Trimming at V came to 8 bases and at J to 3 bases, leaving 3 bases not matched to a gene. The CDR3 extends over 12 amino acids. The CDR3 DNA reads TGTGCCAGCTCAGGACAGGGCTACGAGCAGTACTTC. This gives the protein CASSGQGYEQYF.

The chain recombines TRBV5-5 with TRBJ1-5; D uncertain. CDR1 and CDR2 from the germline V gene are SGHKS and YYEKEE (reference sequence). The CDR3 contains 15 residues. Deletions cut 4 bases from V and 1 base from J, with 12 bases between. This CDR3 is CASSPMHGSNQPQHF. The CDR3 DNA follows: TGTGCCAGCAGCCCAATGCACGGGAGCAATCAGCCCCAGCATTTT. Drawing the rest from reference TRBV5-5 and TRBJ1-5, the complete variable domain is DAGVTQSPTHLIKTRGQQVTLRCSPISGHKSVSWYQQVLGQGPQFIFQYYEKEERGRGNFPDRFSARQFPNYSSELNVNALLLGDSALYLCASSPMHGSNQPQHFGDGTRLSIL.

The gene calls are TRBV11-2 and TRBJ2-2, with 10 positions matching TRBD2. CDR1 SGHAT and CDR2 FQNNGV come from the germline V gene. The CDR3 is made up of 16 amino acids. With V trimmed by 1 base and J by 3 bases, 2 bases remained unmatched. CDR3 DNA: TGTGCCAGCAGCTTAGGACTAGCGGGTCACACCGGGGAGCTGTTTTTT. This translates into CASSLGLAGHTGELFF.